This T cell receptor (beta chain) was sequenced during a study of T cell clonotyping in hematopoietic cell transplantation. Study as a whole: Pretransplant recipient samples were taken after cytoreduction.

The study's findings and limits: CD4 and CD8 repertoire contributions could not be separated without sorting.

Here immunoSEQ multiplex PCR was the method, and the copy in TCRdb shows in-frame clones only, minus some. The sample carries some 8,500 clones, under 85% recorded once. Trimming took off 0 bases at V and 2 bases at J, with 12 bases between the two ends. The CDR3 is made up of 16 amino acids. Germline loops: CDR1 MNHNY, CDR2 SVGAGI (reference sequence). Regarding time point: recipient sample about 28 days before transplant, after cytoreduction. Samples: about 28 days before transplant, then days 30, 100 and 180 after. As concerns this clone: Its specificity is unknown.

The gene calls are TRBV6-6 and TRBJ2-3; D might be TRBD2 (6 bases). This clonotype originated in a man in his sixties with acute myeloid leukemia. Some clones in this sample may be carry-over from other donors' samples. Sequenced material: peripheral blood mononuclear cells, taken before stem cell transplant. CDR3 nucleotide sequence: TGTGCCAGCAGTTACTCACTAGCCGACCCCACAGATACGCAGTATTTT. It translates to CASSYSLADPTDTQYF.